These 31 T cell receptor beta chains originate from one sample sequenced in a study of T cells in Graves' hyperthyroidism and ophthalmopathy. Amplification of TCR beta CDR3 regions was performed using RNA transcripts as template. The study used the HTBI primer set for a first-round RT-PCR of the TCR CDR3. MiXCR, applied by TCRdb to the multiplex PCR reads, yields one record per CDR3 protein. The sample shows about 370,000 distinct CDR3 sequences, 13% to 15% of them seen only once. Sequences were obtained from blood. These receptors all come from a woman aged 60-75 years with Graves' ophthalmopathy.

In its sample, this clonotype was seen many times. The V and J genes are TRBV7-8 and TRBJ2-2, with 7 bases lining up with TRBD2. The V segment lost 5 bases and the J segment 3 bases; nucleotides outside the gene matches: 9. The CDR3 is 16 amino acids. Germline V gene lookup returns CDR1 SGHVS and CDR2 FQNEAQ. CDR3 nucleotide sequence: TGTGCCAGCAGCCCGCTGGGGGAGGGGTACACCGGGGAGCTGTTTTTT. Amino acid sequence: CASSPLGEGYTGELFF.

The chain uses TRBV5-1 and TRBJ1-1; possible D gene TRBD1, 5 bases. Trimming pared 2 bases from V and 7 bases from J, leaving 9 bases between. Looked up from germline, CDR1 is SGHRS and CDR2 is YFSETQ. The CDR3 extends over 12 amino acids. CDR3 in DNA: TGCGCCAGCAGCTTTGGCGACAGTGAAGCTTTCTTT. Its translation: CASSFGDSEAFF.

This clonotype was seen ten or more times. The chain uses TRBV6-1 and TRBJ1-5; tentatively, D is TRBD1 (6 bases). The CDR3 has 12 amino acids. With 8 bases removed from V and 5 bases from J, the gap between germline ends came to 10 bases. Germline CDR1 is MNHNS and CDR2 is SASEGT. The CDR3 is CASAAGDQPQHF. The DNA for the CDR3 is TGTGCCAGCGCGGCAGGGGATCAGCCCCAGCATTTT.

This clonotype was recorded at least ten times. The chain is built from TRBV30 and TRBJ1-5; weak D call: TRBD1 (5 bases). This CDR3 contains 15 residues. With 0 bases removed from V and 7 bases from J, the gap between germline ends came to 16 bases. Germline V gene lookup returns CDR1 GTSNPN and CDR2 SVGIG (reference sequence). The DNA of the CDR3 is TGTGCCTGGAGTGTAGGGGCAAGCACATTCCAGCCCCAGCATTTT. It is translated as CAWSVGASTFQPQHF.

The rearrangement joins TRBV6-4 to TRBJ2-3; tentative D call: TRBD2 (6 bases). The V gene lost 1 base and the J gene lost 4 bases, with 9 bases spanning the gap. Germline CDR1 and CDR2: MRHNA and SNTAGT. This CDR3 has 14 amino acids. CDR3 amino acids: CASSDLAGPDTQYF. The CDR3 region has the DNA TGTGCCAGCAGTGACTTGGCGGGACCAGATACGCAGTATTTT.

This clonotype was observed many times. This chain connects TRBV5-1 to TRBJ1-6, with 8 bases identical to TRBD1. The CDR3 contains 14 residues. Germline V gene lookup returns CDR1 SGHRS and CDR2 YFSETQ. After removal of 3 bases from V and 9 bases from J, the junction contained 5 bases not matched to a gene. The CDR3 sequence: CASSYGQGPSPLHF. The CDR3 DNA reads TGCGCCAGCAGCTACGGACAGGGTCCTTCACCCCTCCACTTT.

This clonotype was picked up many times. V and J are TRBV3-1 and TRBJ2-3; D is unclear. Germline V gene sequence: CDR1 LGHDT, CDR2 YNNKEL (reference sequence). V gave up 4 bases and J gave up 4 bases, with 9 bases separating them. This CDR3 contains 13 residues. In DNA form, the CDR3 reads TGTGCCAGCAGCCTCCGGGCCTCAGATACGCAGTATTTT. Protein product: CASSLRASDTQYF.

A few counts support this clonotype. This chain links TRBV2 with TRBJ2-5, with D possibly matching TRBD1 (5 bases). The CDR3 is made up of 13 amino acids. The germline gives CDR1 SNHLY, CDR2 FYNNEI. The CDR3 DNA reads as TGTGCAATCGACAGCCTACGGCAAGAGACCCAGTACTTC. Its translation is CAIDSLRQETQYF. Together with reference TRBV2 and TRBJ2-5, the CDR3 gives the full variable domain: EPEVTQTPSHQVTQMGQEVILRCVPISNHLYFYWYRQILGQKVEFLVSFYNNEISEKSEIFDDQFSVERPDGSNFTLKIRSTKLEDSAMYFCAIDSLRQETQYFGPGTRLLVL.

This clonotype was recorded at least ten times. The chain recombines TRBV5-1 with TRBJ2-7; D is perhaps TRBD1 (6 bases). V lost 0 bases, J lost 2 bases, and 15 bases lay in between. CDR1 and CDR2 (germline): SGHRS, YFSETQ. The CDR3 has 16 amino acids. The CDR3 sequence: CASSLGANRQAYEQYF. In nucleotides, the CDR3 is TGCGCCAGCAGCTTGGGGGCCAATCGACAGGCCTACGAGCAGTACTTC. The variable domain in full, with the rest retrieved from reference TRBV5-1 and TRBJ2-7, is KAGVTQTPRYLIKTRGQQVTLSCSPISGHRSVSWYQQTPGQGLQFLFEYFSETQRNKGNFPGRFSGRQFSNSRSEMNVSTLELGDSALYLCASSLGANRQAYEQYFGPGTRLTVT.

There are a few counts of this clonotype. The V and J genes are TRBV10-1 and TRBJ2-2; D may be TRBD1 or TRBD2 (5 bases each). The CDR3 extends over 16 amino acids. Trimming cost V 3 bases and J 5 bases, with 16 bases left between them. Germline V gene data show CDR1 as WNHNN and CDR2 as SYGVQD (reference sequence). Here the CDR3 DNA reads TGCGCCAGCAGTGATAGGGTCGGGGCACGGACCGGGGAGCTGTTTTTT. It encodes CASSDRVGARTGELFF.

This clonotype was seen repeatedly, ten times or more. This chain links TRBV2 with TRBJ1-1, with 7 nucleotides matching TRBD1. CDR3 length equals 14 residues. J lost 0 bases, V lost 9 bases, and 7 bases had no gene match. In germline, CDR1 is SNHLY, CDR2 FYNNEI. The CDR3 sequence: CASLVDRMNTEAFF. CDR3 DNA sequence: TGTGCCAGTCTTGTGGACAGGATGAACACTGAAGCTTTCTTT.

This chain connects TRBV30 to TRBJ1-1; D is perhaps TRBD1 (5 bases). The CDR3 loop spans 12 amino acids. V shed 2 bases and J shed 4 bases, with 8 bases lying between them. The germline V gene has CDR1 GTSNPN and CDR2 SVGIG (reference sequence). This CDR3 reads CAWSRGATEAFF. The CDR3 DNA reads as TGTGCCTGGAGTCGAGGGGCCACTGAAGCTTTCTTT.

There are many counts of this clonotype. The rearrangement joins TRBV6-1 to TRBJ2-5; a possible D gene is TRBD2 (7 bases). V was trimmed by 5 bases and J by 5 bases, leaving 15 bases between them. Germline-derived CDR1 and CDR2 are MNHNS and SASEGT. This CDR3 spans 14 amino acids. CDR3 nucleotides: TGTGCCAGCAGTTATACGGGGGGCGAGGAGACCCAGTACTTC. This sequence encodes CASSYTGGEETQYF.

The gene calls are TRBV5-6 and TRBJ2-2; no firm D call. The CDR3 extends over 15 amino acids. V shed 1 base and J shed 7 bases, with 14 bases lying between them. Germline CDR1 is SGHDT and CDR2 is YYEEEE. CDR3 coding DNA: TGTGCCAGCAGCTTGCGGACCGGGTTGCGCGGGGAGCTGTTTTTT. Translating it yields CASSLRTGLRGELFF.

This clonotype has at least ten counts. The chain uses TRBV20-1 and TRBJ2-1; 9 bases align to TRBD2. The CDR3 totals 17 residues. Germline V gives CDR1 DFQATT, CDR2 SNEGSKA (reference sequence). Trimming removed 0 bases from V and 7 bases from J; junction bases left unmatched: 13. The CDR3 is CSARDQQVAGVDNEQFF. In DNA, the CDR3 is TGCAGTGCTAGAGATCAACAAGTAGCGGGAGTGGATAATGAGCAGTTCTTC.

This clonotype was observed at least ten times. V and J are TRBV28 and TRBJ2-1; D is unresolved. Germline V gene sequence: CDR1 MDHEN, CDR2 SYDVKM. The CDR3 consists of 14 residues. V was clipped by 2 bases and J by 4 bases, with 9 bases between them. The CDR3 sequence: CASSLRGQYNEQFF. CDR3 DNA: TGTGCCAGCAGTTTACGTGGGCAGTACAATGAGCAGTTCTTC.

The sample holds many counts of this clonotype. V usage is TRBV6-2 or TRBV6-3 and J usage is TRBJ2-5, with 9 bases identical to TRBD2. V gave up 4 bases and J gave up 5 bases; unmatched junction bases: 8. Per germline, CDR1 MNHEY and CDR2 SVGEGT. The CDR3 runs 15 residues. CDR3 protein: CASSSGLARKETQYF. As DNA, the CDR3 is TGTGCCAGCAGTTCCGGACTAGCGAGAAAGGAGACCCAGTACTTC.

This clonotype showed up many times. This rearrangement joins TRBV4-1 to TRBJ1-1; 9 nucleotides align to TRBD1. V was pared by 1 base and J by 4 bases, with 10 bases of the junction left unmatched. The CDR3 contains 17 residues. Germline CDR1 reads MGHRA; CDR2 reads YSYEKL. The CDR3: CASSQVIGTGRGTEAFF. The CDR3 nucleotides are TGCGCCAGCAGCCAAGTGATTGGGACAGGGAGGGGCACTGAAGCTTTCTTT.

This clonotype was picked up many times. The chain links TRBV12-3 or TRBV12-4 to TRBJ1-2, with no clear D. This CDR3 is built from 15 residues. Trimming took 3 bases from V and 9 from J, leaving 20 bases between them. The CDR3 region is CASSFWRRGSMSYTF. The CDR3 coding sequence is TGTGCCAGCAGTTTTTGGCGGCGAGGGTCTATGAGCTACACCTTC.

This clonotype was found many times. This sequence joins TRBV28 and TRBJ2-7; the D gene is possibly TRBD2 (6 bases). The CDR3 spans 15 residues. Trimming left V 7 bases short and J 3 bases short, with 19 bases between. Germline CDR1 reads MDHEN; CDR2 reads SYDVKM. For the CDR3, the DNA is TGTGCCAGCACCCCCCCGGCTGCGGGGATCTACGAGCAGTACTTC. It is translated as CASTPPAAGIYEQYF. The variable domain in full, completed from reference TRBV28 and TRBJ2-7, reads DVKVTQSSRYLVKRTGEKVFLECVQDMDHENMFWYRQDPGLGLRLIYFSYDVKMKEKGDIPEGYSVSREKKERFSLILESASTNQTSMYLCASTPPAAGIYEQYFGPGTRLTVT.

J is TRBJ2-1 and V is TRBV24-1; the match to TRBD2 covers 8 bases. V lost 1 base to trimming and J lost 0 bases; unmatched junction nucleotides: 1. CDR3 length: 16 residues. CDR1 is KGHDR, CDR2 SFDVKD, per germline. For the CDR3, the DNA is TGTGCCACCAGTGATTTCAGCGGGGGCTCCTACAATGAGCAGTTCTTC. Its translation is CATSDFSGGSYNEQFF.

This clonotype came up many times. The V gene is TRBV10-3, the J gene TRBJ2-7; TRBD1 might be the D (6 bases). Between the trimmed V and J ends, which lost 7 bases and 1 base, there was a span of 11 bases. The CDR3 extends over 13 amino acids. Germline values: CDR1 ENHRY, CDR2 SYGVKD. Written as DNA, the CDR3 is TGTGCCATCACCCCGACAGGTTCCTACGAGCAGTACTTC. This encodes CAITPTGSYEQYF.

With regard to this clonotype: This sequence may be a read error, since a much larger clone differs from it by one base. This chain uses TRBV20-1 with TRBJ1-5; TRBD1 is a possible D gene (6 bases). The V end was cut by 4 bases, the J end by 1 base, with 11 bases between. CDR1 is DFQATT and CDR2 is SNEGSKA in the germline V gene (reference sequence). The CDR3 totals 14 residues. The CDR3 region is CSAKGGGSNQPQHF. In DNA, the CDR3 is TGCAGTGCTAAGGGGGGCGGGAGCAATCAGCCCCAGCATTTT.

This clonotype was seen ten or more times. The gene calls are TRBV20-1 and TRBJ2-1; 10 nucleotides agree with TRBD2. The CDR3 runs to 19 residues. V shed 3 bases, J shed 8 bases, and the junction held 22 bases outside the gene matches. Germline lookup yields CDR1 DFQATT and CDR2 SNEGSKA (reference sequence). The CDR3 DNA follows: TGCAGTGCTAGTGGCCTAGCGGGAGCCCGGGGTTTAGCAGCCGATGAGCAGTTCTTC. Residues: CSASGLAGARGLAADEQFF.

This clonotype was seen many times. The CDR3 loop is CASSLRGANEKLFF. The CDR3 nucleotides read TGCGCCAGCAGTTTGAGGGGGGCTAATGAAAAACTGTTTTTT. The chain employs TRBV5-1 and TRBJ1-4; weak D call: TRBD1 (6 bases). CDR1 is SGHRS, CDR2 YFSETQ, per germline. V was pared by 5 bases and J by 3 bases, with 11 bases between. The CDR3 sequence is 14 residues long. Supplemented by reference TRBV5-1 and TRBJ1-4, the full variable domain reads KAGVTQTPRYLIKTRGQQVTLSCSPISGHRSVSWYQQTPGQGLQFLFEYFSETQRNKGNFPGRFSGRQFSNSRSEMNVSTLELGDSALYLCASSLRGANEKLFFGSGTQLSVL.

This clonotype was detected ten times or more. The J gene is TRBJ2-3, the V gene TRBV3-1; 7 bases align to TRBD2. Germline V lookup: CDR1 LGHDT, CDR2 YNNKEL (reference sequence). CDR3 length equals 19 residues. The V segment lost 3 bases and the J segment 2 bases; nucleotides outside the gene matches: 17. CDR3 sequence (DNA): TGTGCCAGCAGCCACCAACGATACCGGGCTAGCGGCTTCACAGATACGCAGTATTTT. Residues: CASSHQRYRASGFTDTQYF.

With respect to this clonotype: An end of the junction differs from the germline gene, which may be a read error. This chain uses TRBV28 with TRBJ2-4, with 15 positions matching TRBD2. The CDR3 loop spans 16 amino acids. Germline V gives CDR1 MDHEN, CDR2 SYDVKM. The CDR3 reads CTSSLGTSGRLDIQYF. CDR3 in DNA: TGTACCAGCAGTCTGGGGACTAGCGGGAGGTTAGACATTCAGTACTTC.

The chain combines TRBV28 with TRBJ1-1; D is unresolved. The CDR3 runs to 12 residues. Germline V gene data show CDR1 as MDHEN and CDR2 as SYDVKM. Deletions cut 10 bases from V and 2 bases from J, with 11 bases between. CDR3 sequence reads: CAIGELNTEAFF. CDR3 nucleotides: TGTGCCATCGGGGAACTAAACACTGAAGCTTTCTTT.

The sample holds many counts of this clonotype. CDR3 sequence: CASSPTGPHEKLFF. In DNA, the CDR3 is TGTGCCAGCTCACCGACAGGGCCACATGAAAAACTGTTTTTT. This chain connects TRBV18 to TRBJ1-4; 7 nucleotides match TRBD1. V gave up 3 bases and J gave up 6 bases; unmatched junction bases: 4. This CDR3 spans 14 amino acids. The germline V gene has CDR1 KGHSH and CDR2 LQKENI.

This clonotype came up once. In DNA form, the CDR3 reads TGCAGTGCTGGGGGACTAGCGGGAGTGGGAACCGGGGAGCTGTTTTTT. Translated: CSAGGLAGVGTGELFF. The chain carries TRBV20-1 and TRBJ2-2, with 14 bases identical to TRBD2. This CDR3 has 16 amino acids. The V gene's germline CDR1 is DFQATT and CDR2 SNEGSKA (reference sequence). Losses at the gene ends were 5 bases for V and 5 bases for J; bases not matched to a gene: 7.

J is TRBJ2-5 and V is TRBV5-5; 7 positions match TRBD1. Trimming cost V 4 bases and J 6 bases; bases outside gene matches: 6. This CDR3 comprises 13 residues. Germline-derived CDR1 and CDR2 are SGHKS and YYEKEE (reference sequence). DNA of the CDR3: TGTGCCAGCAGCACAGGGACAGAGCAGACCCAGTACTTC. This codes for CASSTGTEQTQYF.